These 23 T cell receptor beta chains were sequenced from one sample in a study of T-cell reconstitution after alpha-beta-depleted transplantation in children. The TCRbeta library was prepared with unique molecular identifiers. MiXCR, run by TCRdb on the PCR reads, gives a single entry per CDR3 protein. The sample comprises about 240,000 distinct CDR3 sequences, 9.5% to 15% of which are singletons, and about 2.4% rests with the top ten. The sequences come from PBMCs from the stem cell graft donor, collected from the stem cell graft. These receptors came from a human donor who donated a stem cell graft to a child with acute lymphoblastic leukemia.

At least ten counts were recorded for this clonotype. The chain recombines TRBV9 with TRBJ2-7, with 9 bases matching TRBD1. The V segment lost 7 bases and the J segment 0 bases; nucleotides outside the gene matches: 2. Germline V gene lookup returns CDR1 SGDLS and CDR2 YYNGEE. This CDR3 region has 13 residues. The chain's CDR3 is CASGQGSSYEQYF. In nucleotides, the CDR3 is TGTGCCAGCGGACAGGGGAGCTCCTACGAGCAGTACTTC.

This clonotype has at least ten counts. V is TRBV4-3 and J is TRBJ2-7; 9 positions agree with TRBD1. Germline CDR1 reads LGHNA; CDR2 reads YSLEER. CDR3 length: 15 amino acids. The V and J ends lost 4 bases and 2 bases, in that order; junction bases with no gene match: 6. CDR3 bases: TGCGCCAGCAGCCCCCGGGACAGGGACCCCTACGAGCAGTACTTC. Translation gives CASSPRDRDPYEQYF.

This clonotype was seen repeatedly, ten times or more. CDR3 in amino acids: CASRGEGYQPQHF. The CDR3 DNA reads TGTGCCAGCAGGGGCGAGGGTTATCAGCCCCAGCATTTT. V and J are TRBV2 and TRBJ1-5, with D hard to call. The length of the CDR3 is 13 residues. V was shortened by 6 bases and J by 5 bases, with 11 bases between the two germline ends. Germline lookup yields CDR1 SNHLY and CDR2 FYNNEI.

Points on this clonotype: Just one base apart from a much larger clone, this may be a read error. CDR3 coding DNA: TGTGCCAGTAGTCCAAGCCGCACAGGTACGCAGTATTTT. Protein: CASSPSRTGTQYF. This chain uses TRBV19 with TRBJ2-3; the D gene is possibly TRBD1 (5 bases). CDR1 and CDR2 (germline): LNHDA, SQIVND (reference sequence). This CDR3 has 13 residues.

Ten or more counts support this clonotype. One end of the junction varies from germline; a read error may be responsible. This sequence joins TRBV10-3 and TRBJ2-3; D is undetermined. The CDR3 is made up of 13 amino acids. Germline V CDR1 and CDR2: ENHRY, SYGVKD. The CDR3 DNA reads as TGTGCCATCAGTGAGTCTTTTGGGATGAAGCGCTTCTTT. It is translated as CAISESFGMKRFF.

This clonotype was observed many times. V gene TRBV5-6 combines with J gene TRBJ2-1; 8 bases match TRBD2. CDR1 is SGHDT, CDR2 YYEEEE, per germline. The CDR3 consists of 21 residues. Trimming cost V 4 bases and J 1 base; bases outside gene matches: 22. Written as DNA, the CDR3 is TGTGCCAGCAGCCAGCTCTTTTTTAAGAGCGGGAGTAAAGTATCCTACAATGAGCAGTTCTTC. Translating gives CASSQLFFKSGSKVSYNEQFF.

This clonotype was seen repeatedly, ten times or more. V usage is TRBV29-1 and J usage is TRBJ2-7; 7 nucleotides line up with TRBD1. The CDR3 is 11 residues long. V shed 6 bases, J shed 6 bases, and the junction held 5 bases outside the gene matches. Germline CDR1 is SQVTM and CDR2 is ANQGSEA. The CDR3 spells CSVHQGVEQYF. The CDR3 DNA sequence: TGCAGCGTCCACCAGGGGGTCGAGCAGTACTTC.

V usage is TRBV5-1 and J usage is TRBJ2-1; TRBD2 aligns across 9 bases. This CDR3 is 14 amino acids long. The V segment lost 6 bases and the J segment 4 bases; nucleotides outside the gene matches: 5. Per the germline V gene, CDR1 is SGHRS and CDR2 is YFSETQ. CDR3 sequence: CASTLTSGYNEQFF. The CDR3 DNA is TGCGCCAGCACTCTGACTAGCGGATACAATGAGCAGTTCTTC.

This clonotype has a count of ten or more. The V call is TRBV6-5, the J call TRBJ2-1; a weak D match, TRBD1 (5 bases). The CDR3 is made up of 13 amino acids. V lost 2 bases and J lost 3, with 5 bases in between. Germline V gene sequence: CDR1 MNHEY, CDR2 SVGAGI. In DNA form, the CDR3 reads TGTGCCAGCAGTTACGACAGCTACAATGAGCAGTTCTTC. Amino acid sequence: CASSYDSYNEQFF.

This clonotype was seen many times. The CDR3 sequence is CATSSTGIGAETQYF. The DNA for the CDR3 is TGTGCCACCAGCAGTACGGGTATTGGGGCAGAGACCCAGTACTTC. This chain connects TRBV15 to TRBJ2-5; possibly TRBD1 for D (5 bases). V was cut by 3 bases and J by 4 bases, with 15 bases left in between. The CDR3 is 15 residues long. Germline CDR1 reads LNHNV; CDR2 reads YYDKDF (reference sequence).

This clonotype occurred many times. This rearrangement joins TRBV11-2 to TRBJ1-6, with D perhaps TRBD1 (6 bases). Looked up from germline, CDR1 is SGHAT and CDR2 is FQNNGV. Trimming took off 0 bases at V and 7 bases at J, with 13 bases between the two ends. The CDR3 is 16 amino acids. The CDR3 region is CASSLDGGPGNSPLHF. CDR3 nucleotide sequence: TGTGCCAGCAGCTTAGACGGGGGGCCTGGGAATTCACCCCTCCACTTT.

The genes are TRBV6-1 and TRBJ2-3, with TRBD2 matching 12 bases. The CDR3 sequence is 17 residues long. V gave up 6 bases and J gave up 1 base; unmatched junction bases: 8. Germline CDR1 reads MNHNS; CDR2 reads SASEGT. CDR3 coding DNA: TGTGCCAGCAGACCTAGACGACTAGCGGGGGGCACAGATACGCAGTATTTT. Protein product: CASRPRRLAGGTDTQYF.

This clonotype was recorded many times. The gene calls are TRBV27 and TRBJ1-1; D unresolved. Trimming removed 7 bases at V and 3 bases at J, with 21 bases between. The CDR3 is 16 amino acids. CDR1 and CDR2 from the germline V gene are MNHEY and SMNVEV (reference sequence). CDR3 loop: CASTAGSPWLDTEAFF. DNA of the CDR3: TGTGCCAGCACTGCCGGTTCCCCTTGGTTGGACACTGAAGCTTTCTTT.

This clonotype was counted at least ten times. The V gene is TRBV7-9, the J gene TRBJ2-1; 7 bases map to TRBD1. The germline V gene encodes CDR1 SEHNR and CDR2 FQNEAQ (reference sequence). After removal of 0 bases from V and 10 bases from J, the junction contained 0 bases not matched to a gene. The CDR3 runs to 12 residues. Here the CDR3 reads CASSLADREQFF. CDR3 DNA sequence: TGTGCCAGCAGCTTAGCGGACAGGGAGCAGTTCTTC.

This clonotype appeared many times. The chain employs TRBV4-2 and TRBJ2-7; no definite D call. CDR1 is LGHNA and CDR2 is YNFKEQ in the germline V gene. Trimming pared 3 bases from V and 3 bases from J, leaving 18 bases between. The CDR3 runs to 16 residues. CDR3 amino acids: CASSQTNFGSLYEQYF. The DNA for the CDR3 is TGTGCCAGCAGCCAGACCAACTTCGGTAGCCTCTACGAGCAGTACTTC.

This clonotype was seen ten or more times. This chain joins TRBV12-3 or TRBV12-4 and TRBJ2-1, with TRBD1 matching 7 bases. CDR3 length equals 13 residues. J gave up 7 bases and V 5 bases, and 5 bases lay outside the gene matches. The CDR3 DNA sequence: TGTGCCAGCAGTCTGACAGGGTGGAATGAGCAGTTCTTC. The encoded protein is CASSLTGWNEQFF.

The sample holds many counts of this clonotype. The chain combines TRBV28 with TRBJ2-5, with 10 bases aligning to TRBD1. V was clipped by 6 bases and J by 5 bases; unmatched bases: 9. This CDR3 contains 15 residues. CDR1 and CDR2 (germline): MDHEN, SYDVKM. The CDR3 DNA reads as TGTGCCAGCAGCCCCGAGACAGGGGGCGGCGAGACCCAGTACTTC. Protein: CASSPETGGGETQYF.

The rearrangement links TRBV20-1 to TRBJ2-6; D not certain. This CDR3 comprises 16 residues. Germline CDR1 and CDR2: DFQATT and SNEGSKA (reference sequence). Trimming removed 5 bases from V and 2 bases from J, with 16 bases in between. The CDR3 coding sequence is TGCAGTGCTCGAAGCACCGATACAGCTGGGGCCAACGTCCTGACTTTC. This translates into CSARSTDTAGANVLTF.

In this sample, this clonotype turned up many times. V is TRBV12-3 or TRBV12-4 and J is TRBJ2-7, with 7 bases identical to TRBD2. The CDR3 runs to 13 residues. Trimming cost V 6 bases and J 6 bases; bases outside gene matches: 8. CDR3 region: CASRERLAFEQYF. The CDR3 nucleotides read TGTGCCAGCAGGGAGAGACTAGCCTTCGAGCAGTACTTC.

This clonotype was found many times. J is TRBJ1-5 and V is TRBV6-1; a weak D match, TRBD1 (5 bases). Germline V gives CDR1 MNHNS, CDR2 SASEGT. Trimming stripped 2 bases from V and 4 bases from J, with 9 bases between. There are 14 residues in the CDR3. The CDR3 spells CASSEYRSNQPQHF. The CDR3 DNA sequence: TGTGCCAGCAGTGAATACAGGTCTAATCAGCCCCAGCATTTT.

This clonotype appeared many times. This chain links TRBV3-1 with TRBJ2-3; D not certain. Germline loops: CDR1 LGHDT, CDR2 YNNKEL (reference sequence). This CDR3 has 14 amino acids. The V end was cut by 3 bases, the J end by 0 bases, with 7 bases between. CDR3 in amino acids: CASSHSLSTDTQYF. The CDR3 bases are TGTGCCAGCAGCCATTCCCTAAGCACAGATACGCAGTATTTT.

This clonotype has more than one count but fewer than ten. CDR3 sequence: CASGLESTDTQYF. In DNA, the CDR3 is TGTGCTAGTGGCTTAGAGAGCACAGATACGCAGTATTTT. The V call is TRBV12-5, the J call TRBJ2-3, with unresolved D. Germline V gene sequence: CDR1 LGHNT, CDR2 FRNRAP. Trimming cost V 6 bases and J 0 bases, with 7 bases left between them. The CDR3 has 13 residues. The variable domain in full, completed from reference TRBV12-5 and TRBJ2-3, reads DARVTQTPRHKVTEMGQEVTMRCQPILGHNTVFWYRQTMMQGLELLAYFRNRAPLDDSGMPKDRFSAEMPDATLATLKIQPSEPRDSAVYFCASGLESTDTQYFGPGTRLTVL.

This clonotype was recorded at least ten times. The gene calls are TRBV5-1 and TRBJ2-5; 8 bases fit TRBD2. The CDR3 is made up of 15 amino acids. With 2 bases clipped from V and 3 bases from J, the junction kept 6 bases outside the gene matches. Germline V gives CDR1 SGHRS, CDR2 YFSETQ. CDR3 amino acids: CASSFLLAAEETQYF. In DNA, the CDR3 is TGCGCCAGCAGCTTCTTACTAGCGGCAGAAGAGACCCAGTACTTC.